This TCR beta chain came from a study of T cell repertoires in cytomegalovirus infection. Study-wide context: Carrying CMV and the relevant HLA type showed in public TCR beta signatures.

TCRdb passed the reads through MiXCR, listing each CDR3 protein once. The data hold around 900,000 distinct CDR3 sequences, with roughly 30% observed a single time. The CDR3 covers 16 residues. V lost 0 bases and J lost 8; bases outside the gene matches: 7. Germline CDR1 is SGHTA and CDR2 is FQGNSA. This clonotype was observed a few times. No antigen is known for it. Study-level results: CMV-specific HLA-C-restricted TCR beta clonotypes dominated the ex vivo response.

The source material was cultured CD8+ T cells from PBMCs, sampled from culture after CMV antigen stimulation. The chain couples TRBV7-2 to TRBJ2-1; 10 nucleotides align to TRBD2. The origin of this receptor is a human donor in good health (CMV status not recorded). Some clones in this sample may be carry-over from other donors' samples. The CDR3 here is CASSLATSGVEDEQFF. CDR3 DNA: TGTGCCAGCAGCTTAGCTACTAGCGGGGTCGAGGATGAGCAGTTCTTC.